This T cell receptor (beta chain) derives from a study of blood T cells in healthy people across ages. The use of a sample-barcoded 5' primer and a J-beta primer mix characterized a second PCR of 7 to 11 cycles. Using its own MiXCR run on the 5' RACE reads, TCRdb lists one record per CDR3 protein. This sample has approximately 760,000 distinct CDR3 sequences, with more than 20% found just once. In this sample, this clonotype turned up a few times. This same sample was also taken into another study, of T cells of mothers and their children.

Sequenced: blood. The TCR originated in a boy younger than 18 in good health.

DNA of the CDR3: TGTGCCAGTCGTTGCCAGCCCCAGCATTTT. It translates to CASRCQPQHF. The V call is TRBV7-9, the J call TRBJ1-5; unclear D gene. V lost 9 bases and J lost 7, with 7 bases in between. Germline CDR1 and CDR2: SEHNR and FQNEAQ (reference sequence). This CDR3 region has 10 residues.